Listed below are T cell receptor beta chains from one sample, sequenced in a study of shared clonotypes between healthy human individuals. Clones were sequenced by immunoSEQ multiplex PCR, and TCRdb holds only the in-frame ones, with some missing. The repertoire holds millions of clones, with roughly 94% as singletons. Material for sequencing was naive CD8+ T cells sorted from blood. These receptors came from a man between 18 and 29 years old in good health. CDR3s include the opening cysteine and the closing phenylalanine or tryptophan.

V gene	J gene	CDR3 protein
TRBV30	TRBJ2-7	CAWIRGYYEQYF
TRBV29-1	TRBJ2-1	CSVVPTGDNEQFF
TRBV5-8	TRBJ1-1	CASSLVSGLNEAFF
TRBV7-9	TRBJ2-3	CASRLTSGDTQYF
TRBV19	TRBJ2-5	CASSTTGGRETQYF
TRBV27	TRBJ2-4	CASSSNSNIQYF
TRBV4-1	TRBJ1-3	CASSHLGQGNTIYF
TRBV27	TRBJ2-7	CASSYSSGHQPYEQYF
TRBV6-5	TRBJ2-5	CASGPGESKETQYF
TRBV5-1	TRBJ2-7	CASSLGTEFYEQYF
TRBV7-9	TRBJ2-5	CASSATGVAGEETQYF
TRBV6-1	TRBJ2-7	CASSEVAGGPGEQYF
TRBV9	TRBJ1-1	CASSVRAGDTEAFF
TRBV18	TRBJ2-7	CASSSTGTSYEQYF
TRBV4-1	TRBJ1-1	CASSPQGNTEAFF
TRBV6-5	TRBJ2-1	CASTGGGGSYNEQFF
TRBV6-1	TRBJ2-2	CASSERADTGELFF
TRBV5-6	TRBJ1-6	CASSGGETGSSPLHF
TRBV29-1	TRBJ1-1	CSVVNDNTEAFF
TRBV27	TRBJ2-7	CASRAGTSGGLEYF
TRBV9	TRBJ2-7	CASSVGDVGEQYF
TRBV13	TRBJ1-2	CASSSRMGYGYTF
TRBV7-2	TRBJ1-1	CASSSPGQHTEAFF
TRBV13	TRBJ2-5	CASSLGAGPQETQYF
TRBV2	TRBJ1-4	CASSAGAGEKLFF
TRBV6-1	.	CASSEGGLYYEQYF
TRBV19	TRBJ2-7	CASSPGSLEQYF
TRBV6-5	TRBJ1-2	CASSPTGPFYGYTF
TRBV11-2	TRBJ1-5	CASSPGGDRNQPQHF
TRBV11-2	TRBJ2-4	CASSGQGVHIQYF
TRBV27	TRBJ2-7	CASSIMMGNYEQYF
TRBV25-1	TRBJ1-2	CASSPTGGYGYTF
TRBV19	TRBJ1-1	CASSWEGTEAFF
TRBV5-6	TRBJ1-1	CASSLGGPSEAFF
TRBV29-1	TRBJ2-7	CSVELADRLTYEQYF
TRBV9	TRBJ1-5	CASSAPDTPRTSQPQHF
TRBV6-5	TRBJ2-3	CASRDRARTDTQYF
TRBV6-5	TRBJ1-3	CASSVDRTSGNTIYF
TRBV6-1	TRBJ2-7	CASSETGLAAYEQYF
TRBV7-2	TRBJ1-5	CASSLVGVGPQHF
TRBV9	TRBJ1-5	CASSPGGGQPQHF
TRBV7-2	TRBJ1-1	CASVQIPPRFRGLNEAFF
TRBV9	TRBJ1-4	CASSGGNRDRENANEKLFF
TRBV27	TRBJ1-6	CASTFYGQRNSPLHF
TRBV1	TRBJ2-7	CTSSGREIRDAYEQYF
TRBV7-2	TRBJ1-3	CASSLAFGGSGNTIYF
TRBV7-2	TRBJ1-1	CASSFGGNTEAFF
TRBV5-1	TRBJ2-3	CASTGQGGDTQYF
TRBV5-1	TRBJ2-1	CASSRTSGGFYNEQFF
TRBV13	TRBJ2-7	CASSLDRDPYEQYF
TRBV29-1	TRBJ2-1	CSASTDPGTSGKGSYNEQFF
TRBV15	TRBJ2-7	CATSSLTGGGEQYF
TRBV2	TRBJ2-7	CASSESRGFYEQYF
TRBV12-5	TRBJ2-7	CASGSGGNEQYF
TRBV9	TRBJ2-7	CASSVTSTPYEQYF
TRBV27	TRBJ2-3	CASSLHRTDTQYF
TRBV27	TRBJ1-2	CASSSLLGTGPLDGYTF
TRBV4-3	TRBJ1-2	CASSDNLYGYTF